What follows describes a single T cell receptor beta chain. These data come from a study of blood T cell repertoires in COVID-19. Background on the study: Whether acute or convalescent, the COVID-19 samples came from the United States, Italy and Spain. From T cells, B-cell-depleted T cells, or PBMCs came the material, which was cDNA or gDNA.

The CDR3 has 15 residues. Germline CDR1 and CDR2: SQVTM and ANQGSEA. V lost 4 bases, J lost 3 bases, and 12 bases stayed unmatched. Authors' processing steps: Cell counts per sample came from amplifying reference gene primers. Generated by immunoSEQ multiplex PCR, the TCRdb table keeps only in-frame clones and is missing some. The V and J calls and the clone size are those of that table, but D and trimming were determined from the DNA. Here the sample spans more than 95,000 clones, about 90% being singletons. The origin of this receptor is a human donor in a cohort sampled during active COVID-19. V and J are TRBV29-1 and TRBJ2-7; TRBD2 aligns across 7 bases. The sample was peripheral blood. In DNA form, the CDR3 reads TGCAGCGTTGGATTTCCCAGCGGGGCCCTCTACGAGCAGTACTTC. Translation: CSVGFPSGALYEQYF.